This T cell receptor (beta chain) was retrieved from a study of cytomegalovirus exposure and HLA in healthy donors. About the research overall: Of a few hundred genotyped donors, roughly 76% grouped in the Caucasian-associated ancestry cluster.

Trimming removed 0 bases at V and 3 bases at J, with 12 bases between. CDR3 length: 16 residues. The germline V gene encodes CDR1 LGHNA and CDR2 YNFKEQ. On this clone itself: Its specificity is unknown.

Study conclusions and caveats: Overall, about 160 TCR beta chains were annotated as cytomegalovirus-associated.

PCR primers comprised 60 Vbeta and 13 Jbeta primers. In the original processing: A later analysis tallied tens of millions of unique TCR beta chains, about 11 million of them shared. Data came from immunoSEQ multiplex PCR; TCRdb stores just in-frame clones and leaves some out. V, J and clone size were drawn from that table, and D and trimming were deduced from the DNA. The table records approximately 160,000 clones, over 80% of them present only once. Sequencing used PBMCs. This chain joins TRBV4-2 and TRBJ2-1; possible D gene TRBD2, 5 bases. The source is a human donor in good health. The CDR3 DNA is TGTGCCAGCAGCCAAGAAGGATCGGGGTACTACAATGAGCAGTTCTTC. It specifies CASSQEGSGYYNEQFF.